This T cell receptor beta chain appears in the sequencing data of a study of blood T cell repertoires in COVID-19. On the study more broadly: From the United States, Italy and Spain came samples of acute and convalescent COVID-19.

Categorization into cohorts depended on clinical history that participants reported. Per the authors' pipeline: From reference gene primer amplification, estimates of nucleated cell counts were derived. Measured with immunoSEQ multiplex PCR; TCRdb has only the in-frame clones, and not every one. V, J and clone size are those of that table, while D and trimming were read from the DNA. This table has roughly 400,000 clones, approximately 92% appearing once. From germline, CDR1 is MNHEY and CDR2 SMNVEV (reference sequence). This CDR3 is built from 13 residues. The V gene end was trimmed by 4 bases and the J gene end by 9 bases; junction bases not matched to a gene: 3.

The genes are TRBV27 and TRBJ1-5, with 10 nucleotides matching TRBD1. The source material was PBMCs or T cells enriched from blood (not recorded which). This TCR came from a young man who had recovered from COVID-19. The CDR3 reads CASSSGQGGPQHF. The CDR3 region has the DNA TGTGCCAGCAGTTCCGGACAGGGGGGGCCCCAGCATTTT.